One sample yielded the 19 T cell receptor beta chains listed below, sequenced in a study of Ad26.COV2.S vaccination and SARS-CoV-2 variants. Profiling relied on immunoSEQ multiplex PCR, and the TCRdb table lists in-frame clones only, not all of them. This sample has some 270,000 clones; roughly 85% occur once, and the top ten carry about 2.7%. Treatment: 19 received Ad26.COV2.S at low or high dose, single or two shots; roughly five received placebo; per-sample allocation not given. Sampling was done on day 63 after the first vaccine or placebo injection. The sequencing here drew on peripheral blood, taken in a trial of Ad26.COV2.S vaccine versus placebo. These receptor sequences come from a person between 18 and 60 years old who received the Ad26.COV2.S COVID-19 vaccine or a placebo.

This clone was observed a handful of times. The chain carries TRBV5-4 and TRBJ2-3; D possibly corresponds to TRBD2 (5 bases). The CDR3 has 14 residues. The germline gives CDR1 SGHNT, CDR2 YYREEE (reference sequence). V shed 7 bases and J shed 0 bases, with 12 bases lying between them. The CDR3 sequence is CASSRGSSTDTQYF. The CDR3 coding sequence is TGTGCCAGCTCACGGGGATCAAGCACAGATACGCAGTATTTT.

The chain combines TRBV19 with TRBJ2-3; 8 nucleotides line up with TRBD2. J gave up 4 bases and V 5 bases, and 11 bases lay outside the gene matches. The germline V gene encodes CDR1 LNHDA and CDR2 SQIVND (reference sequence). CDR3 size: 16 residues. CDR3 loop: CASSPPGLDVSDTQYF. In DNA form, the CDR3 reads TGTGCCAGTAGTCCCCCGGGACTAGATGTTTCAGATACGCAGTATTTT.

CDR3 nucleotides: TGTGCCACCAGCAGAGGACGGACTAGCGATCTCGATGAGCAGTTCTTC. It translates to CATSRGRTSDLDEQFF. V usage is TRBV15 and J usage is TRBJ2-1; 9 positions match TRBD2. With 1 base clipped from V and 8 bases from J, the junction kept 9 bases outside the gene matches. The length of the CDR3 is 16 residues. Germline loops: CDR1 LNHNV, CDR2 YYDKDF (reference sequence).

This chain joins TRBV2 and TRBJ2-2; D is unresolved. The CDR3 has 14 residues. Per the germline V gene, CDR1 is SNHLY and CDR2 is FYNNEI. The ends were cut back, 5 bases at V and 4 bases at J, with 11 bases in the middle. This chain's CDR3 is CASSMDASTGELFF. CDR3 DNA sequence: TGTGCCAGCAGTATGGACGCTAGCACCGGGGAGCTGTTTTTT.

V and J are TRBV11-2 and TRBJ2-5; 7 bases line up with TRBD1. This CDR3 comprises 18 residues. Germline V gene lookup returns CDR1 SGHAT and CDR2 FQNNGV. J was trimmed by 1 base and V by 2 bases; bases with no gene match: 13. The CDR3 DNA sequence: TGTGCCAGCAGCTTACTCAACAGGGGAACTAAGGTCCAAGAGACCCAGTACTTC. Its translation: CASSLLNRGTKVQETQYF.

V is TRBV5-1 and J is TRBJ2-7; 8 nucleotides line up with TRBD2. This CDR3 spans 14 amino acids. The germline V gene has CDR1 SGHRS and CDR2 YFSETQ. V was clipped by 4 bases and J by 1 base; unmatched bases: 4. CDR3 region: CASSPGLVSYEQYV. In nucleotides, the CDR3 is TGCGCCAGCAGCCCGGGACTAGTATCCTACGAGCAGTACGTC.

The chain combines TRBV25-1 with TRBJ1-1; no firm D call. There are 14 residues in the CDR3. Germline values: CDR1 MGHDK, CDR2 SYGVNS. Trimming stripped 4 bases from V and 1 base from J, with 10 bases between. In nucleotides, the CDR3 is TGTGCCAGCAGTGGGCTCCTTGGGAACACTGAAGCTTTCTTT. Its protein product is CASSGLLGNTEAFF.

This clone showed up just once. This rearrangement joins TRBV5-6 to TRBJ1-1, with D perhaps TRBD1 (6 bases). V was cut by 3 bases and J by 0 bases, with 12 bases left in between. The CDR3 contains 15 residues. The germline V gene encodes CDR1 SGHDT and CDR2 YYEEEE. CDR3 region: CASSSSGVLNTEAFF. The CDR3 DNA follows: TGTGCCAGCAGCTCGTCAGGGGTACTGAACACTGAAGCTTTCTTT.

The rearrangement links TRBV2 to TRBJ1-2; D uncertain. The length of the CDR3 is 11 residues. V dropped 6 bases and J dropped 6 bases, with 8 bases sitting between them. Germline lookup yields CDR1 SNHLY and CDR2 FYNNEI. CDR3: CASRRTDGYTF. CDR3 coding DNA: TGTGCCAGCAGGAGGACGGATGGCTACACCTTC.

The table lists this clone with a few counts. The V call is TRBV15, the J call TRBJ2-5, with 9 bases identical to TRBD2. V gave up 0 bases and J gave up 0 bases; unmatched junction bases: 5. The CDR3 has 17 amino acids. Germline V gene data show CDR1 as LNHNV and CDR2 as YYDKDF (reference sequence). This CDR3 reads CATSRDRLAGYQETQYF. The CDR3 DNA sequence: TGTGCCACCAGCAGAGATAGGCTAGCGGGGTACCAAGAGACCCAGTACTTC.

CDR3 in amino acids: CASSPVAGNFYNEQFF. The CDR3 DNA follows: TGCGCCAGCAGCCCGGTAGCGGGGAACTTTTACAATGAGCAGTTCTTC. The J gene is TRBJ2-1, the V gene TRBV4-1, with 8 bases that match TRBD2. The germline V gene has CDR1 MGHRA and CDR2 YSYEKL. The ends lost 4 bases at V and 4 bases at J; junction bases unmatched: 9. CDR3 length: 16 amino acids.

J is TRBJ2-2 and V is TRBV11-3, with D perhaps matching TRBD2 (6 bases). The germline CDR1 and CDR2 sequences are SGHNT and YENEEA. This CDR3 comprises 19 residues. The V gene lost 0 bases and the J gene lost 3 bases, with 20 bases spanning the gap. The CDR3 DNA is TGTGCCAGCAGCTTAGATGGCACGACCGGGAGTCGGGACACCGGGGAGCTGTTTTTT. This gives the protein CASSLDGTTGSRDTGELFF. Looking up the rest from reference TRBV11-3 and TRBJ2-2 gives the full variable domain: EAGVVQSPRYKIIEKKQPVAFWCNPISGHNTLYWYLQNLGQGPELLIRYENEEAVDDSQLPKDRFSAERLKGVDSTLKIQPAELGDSAVYLCASSLDGTTGSRDTGELFFGEGSRLTVL.

The chain carries TRBV9 and TRBJ2-3; D may be TRBD1 or TRBD2 (6 bases each). The CDR3 spans 17 residues. Germline loops: CDR1 SGDLS, CDR2 YYNGEE. V was clipped by 7 bases and J by 0 bases, with 21 bases between them. The CDR3: CASDAYEGGFSTDTQYF. The CDR3 DNA follows: TGTGCCAGCGACGCGTACGAGGGGGGATTTAGCACAGATACGCAGTATTTT. Full variable domain (remainder filled in from reference TRBV9 and TRBJ2-3): DSGVTQTPKHLITATGQRVTLRCSPRSGDLSVYWYQQSLDQGLQFLIQYYNGEERAKGNILERFSAQQFPDLHSELNLSSLELGDSALYFCASDAYEGGFSTDTQYFGPGTRLTVL.

The chain links TRBV4-2 to TRBJ2-5; 13 bases fit TRBD2. This CDR3 comprises 18 residues. Germline trimming cut 2 bases from V and 4 bases from J; bases unmatched to any gene: 10. Germline V gene lookup returns CDR1 LGHNA and CDR2 YNFKEQ. The CDR3 loop reads CASSQKARTSGSGETQYF. The DNA of the CDR3 is TGTGCCAGCAGCCAAAAGGCCCGGACTAGCGGGAGTGGAGAGACCCAGTACTTC.

The chain recombines TRBV6-5 with TRBJ2-3, with D perhaps given as TRBD1 or TRBD2 (6 bases each). Trimming took off 6 bases at V and 1 base at J, with 8 bases between the two ends. Germline V gene lookup returns CDR1 MNHEY and CDR2 SVGAGI. CDR3 length equals 13 residues. The CDR3 protein is CASSRGRTDTQYF. As DNA, the CDR3 is TGTGCCAGCAGCCGGGGGCGCACAGATACGCAGTATTTT.

The chain joins TRBV5-3 to TRBJ2-3, with 9 bases matching TRBD2. TRBV5-3 is an ORF; its function is uncertain. The CDR3 is 16 amino acids. V lost 1 base and J lost 2; bases outside the gene matches: 5. The CDR3: CARSLSAGGDTDTQYF. CDR3 nucleotides: TGTGCCAGAAGCTTGTCAGCGGGAGGAGACACAGATACGCAGTATTTT.

This chain uses TRBV20-1 with TRBJ2-7, with D perhaps TRBD1 (5 bases). CDR3 length: 11 residues. V was cut by 6 bases and J by 2 bases, with 8 bases left in between. Germline V gene data show CDR1 as DFQATT and CDR2 as SNEGSKA (reference sequence). The CDR3 bases are TGCAGTGCGGGGCCAGCCTACGAGCAGTACTTC. Protein sequence: CSAGPAYEQYF.

The chain combines TRBV19 with TRBJ1-5; D is unclear. The CDR3 contains 14 residues. Germline-derived CDR1 and CDR2 are LNHDA and SQIVND (reference sequence). Trimming shortened V by 5 bases and J by 7 bases, and 15 bases separated the two germline ends. CDR3 DNA: TGTGCCAGTAGTTTTAACACCCGTGGGCAGCCCCAGCATTTT. Translation gives CASSFNTRGQPQHF.

V and J are TRBV30 and TRBJ1-1; D is unclear. Deletions cut 0 bases from V and 11 bases from J, with 16 bases between. CDR3 length: 13 amino acids. Germline V gives CDR1 GTSNPN, CDR2 SVGIG (reference sequence). In DNA, the CDR3 is TGTGCCTGGAGTGTACAATGGGGTGCGCAGGCTTTCTTT. Amino acids: CAWSVQWGAQAFF.